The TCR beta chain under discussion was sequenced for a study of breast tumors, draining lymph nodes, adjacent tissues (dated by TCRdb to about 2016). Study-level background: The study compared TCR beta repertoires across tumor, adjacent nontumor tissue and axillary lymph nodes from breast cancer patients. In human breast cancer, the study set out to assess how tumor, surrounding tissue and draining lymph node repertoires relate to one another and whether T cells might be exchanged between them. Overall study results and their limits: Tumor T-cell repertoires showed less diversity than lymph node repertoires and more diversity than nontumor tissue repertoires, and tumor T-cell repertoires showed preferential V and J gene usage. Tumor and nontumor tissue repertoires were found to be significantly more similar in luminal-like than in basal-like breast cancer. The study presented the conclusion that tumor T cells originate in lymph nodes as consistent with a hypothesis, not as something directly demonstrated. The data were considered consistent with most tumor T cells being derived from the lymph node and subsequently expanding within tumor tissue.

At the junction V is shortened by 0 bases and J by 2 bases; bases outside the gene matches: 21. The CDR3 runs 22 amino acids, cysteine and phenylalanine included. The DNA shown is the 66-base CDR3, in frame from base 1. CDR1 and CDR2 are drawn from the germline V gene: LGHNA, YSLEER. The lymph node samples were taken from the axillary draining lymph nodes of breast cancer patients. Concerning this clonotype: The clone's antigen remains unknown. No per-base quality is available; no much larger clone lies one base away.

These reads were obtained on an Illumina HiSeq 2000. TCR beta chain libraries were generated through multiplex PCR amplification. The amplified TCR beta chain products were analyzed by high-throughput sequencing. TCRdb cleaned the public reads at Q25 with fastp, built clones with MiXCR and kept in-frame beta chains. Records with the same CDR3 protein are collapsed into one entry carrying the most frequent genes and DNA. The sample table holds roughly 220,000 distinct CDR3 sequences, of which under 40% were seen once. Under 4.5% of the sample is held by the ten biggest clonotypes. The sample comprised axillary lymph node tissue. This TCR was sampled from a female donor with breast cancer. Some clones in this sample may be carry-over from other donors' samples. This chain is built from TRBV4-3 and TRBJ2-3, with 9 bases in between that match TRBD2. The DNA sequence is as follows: TGCGCCAGCAGCCAAGATTCGTGGCAGAACCTAGCGGGGCGGCCTCTCACAGATACGCAGTATTTT. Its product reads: CASSQDSWQNLAGRPLTDTQYF.